This is a list of T cell receptor beta chains from one sample in a study of T cell changes during pregnancy in multiple sclerosis. Generated by immunoSEQ multiplex PCR, the TCRdb table keeps only in-frame clones and is missing some. The table records 35,000 to 50,000 clones, about 90% of them present only once. The material sequenced was peripheral blood, taken in the second trimester of pregnancy. These receptors came from a female donor in good health, enrolled as a control in a pregnancy study. The CDR3 runs from the conserved cysteine through the conserved F or W. Each record gives: V gene, J gene, CDR3 protein.

v_call: TRBV30
j_call: TRBJ2-1
cdr3_aa: CAWSPLNEQFF

v_call: TRBV28
j_call: TRBJ1-2
cdr3_aa: CASSFVGRAGYGYTF

v_call: TRBV10-3
j_call: TRBJ1-1
cdr3_aa: CATNGQQNTEAFF

v_call: TRBV5-1
j_call: TRBJ1-3
cdr3_aa: CASRVRGPGNTIYF

v_call: TRBV29-1
j_call: TRBJ1-4
cdr3_aa: CSARDRGEKLFF

v_call: TRBV30
j_call: TRBJ2-7
cdr3_aa: CAWSRDYEQYF

v_call: TRBV7-8
j_call: TRBJ1-4
cdr3_aa: CASSPTLGGGQGSEKLFF

v_call: TRBV29-1
j_call: TRBJ2-5
cdr3_aa: CSVAGKTQYF

v_call: TRBV7-9
j_call: TRBJ2-5
cdr3_aa: CASSLGRTGGTGRGETQYF

v_call: TRBV6-5
j_call: TRBJ2-2
cdr3_aa: CASSYSGHRATGELFF

v_call: TRBV30
j_call: TRBJ1-2
cdr3_aa: CAWSVSDPGGYTF

v_call: TRBV6-1
j_call: TRBJ1-5
cdr3_aa: CASSAGTGGYQPQHF

v_call: TRBV27
j_call: TRBJ2-1
cdr3_aa: CASSPDRSSYNEQFF

v_call: TRBV30
j_call: TRBJ1-6
cdr3_aa: CAWSVPGTVNSPLHF

v_call: TRBV7-6
j_call: TRBJ2-7
cdr3_aa: CASSPGTGMREQYF

v_call: TRBV5-6
j_call: TRBJ2-3
cdr3_aa: CASSPTGNTDTQYF

v_call: TRBV7-9
j_call: TRBJ1-1
cdr3_aa: CASSLAGGVNTEAFF

v_call: TRBV2
j_call: TRBJ1-5
cdr3_aa: CASRSDSNQPQHF

v_call: TRBV15
j_call: TRBJ1-1
cdr3_aa: CATSRDRGLVNTEAFF

v_call: TRBV6-6
j_call: TRBJ2-7
cdr3_aa: CASSYSGGRSTYEQYF

v_call: TRBV13
j_call: TRBJ2-7
cdr3_aa: CASSPGQFYEQYF

v_call: TRBV27
j_call: TRBJ1-1
cdr3_aa: CASRDRQGARKDTEAFF

v_call: TRBV2
j_call: TRBJ1-3
cdr3_aa: CASSSEGNTIYF

v_call: TRBV27
j_call: TRBJ1-6
cdr3_aa: CASSLWGTGVRSPLHF

v_call: TRBV18
j_call: TRBJ1-5
cdr3_aa: CASSPQGQSFNQPQHF

v_call: TRBV7-9
j_call: TRBJ2-7
cdr3_aa: CASSLDRGISYEQYF

v_call: TRBV14
j_call: TRBJ2-5
cdr3_aa: CASSPFGGAGETQYF

v_call: TRBV30
j_call: TRBJ1-6
cdr3_aa: CAWIPYRSTNSPLHF

v_call: TRBV15
j_call: TRBJ1-2
cdr3_aa: CATSRDLGGISGYTF

v_call: TRBV18
j_call: TRBJ1-1
cdr3_aa: CASSPVMGNTEAFF

v_call: TRBV27
j_call: TRBJ2-5
cdr3_aa: CASSSQGPGETQYF

v_call: TRBV19
j_call: TRBJ2-3
cdr3_aa: CASVKGRGSTDTQYF

v_call: TRBV30
j_call: TRBJ1-4
cdr3_aa: CAWSSGMGTNEKLFF

v_call: TRBV14
j_call: TRBJ2-1
cdr3_aa: CASSQGSRGNEQFF

v_call: TRBV5-1
j_call: TRBJ2-5
cdr3_aa: CASSLSRGGQETQYF

v_call: TRBV14
j_call: TRBJ2-7
cdr3_aa: CASSQRGRIDEQYF

v_call: TRBV29-1
j_call: TRBJ2-7
cdr3_aa: CSVEDLSGREQYF

v_call: TRBV18
j_call: TRBJ2-7
cdr3_aa: CASSPGEGNEQYF

v_call: TRBV10-3
j_call: TRBJ1-1
cdr3_aa: CAISGAGGAGTEAFF

v_call: TRBV28
j_call: TRBJ2-5
cdr3_aa: CASSFLGTGYQETQYF

v_call: TRBV10-3
j_call: TRBJ1-2
cdr3_aa: CAIRLETGPNYGYTF

v_call: TRBV13
j_call: TRBJ2-1
cdr3_aa: CASSDEGLNEQFF

v_call: TRBV5-5
j_call: TRBJ1-1
cdr3_aa: CASSRNTEAFF

v_call: TRBV7-9
j_call: TRBJ1-2
cdr3_aa: CASSPGSYGYTF

v_call: TRBV2
j_call: TRBJ2-3
cdr3_aa: CASSEGGASTDTQYF

v_call: TRBV30
j_call: TRBJ1-6
cdr3_aa: CAWSLGAINSPLHF

v_call: TRBV29-1
j_call: TRBJ1-2
cdr3_aa: CSVDSRLYGYTF

v_call: TRBV5-6
j_call: TRBJ2-1
cdr3_aa: CASSTWTSGQFF

v_call: TRBV20-1
j_call: TRBJ2-7
cdr3_aa: CSARDRGEQYF

v_call: TRBV4-2
j_call: TRBJ2-1
cdr3_aa: CASSQATSGRSANEQFF

v_call: TRBV5-1
j_call: TRBJ2-5
cdr3_aa: CASSSPLGLAGGVQETQYF

v_call: TRBV7-2
j_call: TRBJ2-5
cdr3_aa: CASSWDRVPQETQYF

v_call: TRBV19
j_call: TRBJ1-1
cdr3_aa: CASSRRSMNTEAFF

v_call: TRBV2
j_call: TRBJ1-5
cdr3_aa: CASSEDNHSNQPQHF